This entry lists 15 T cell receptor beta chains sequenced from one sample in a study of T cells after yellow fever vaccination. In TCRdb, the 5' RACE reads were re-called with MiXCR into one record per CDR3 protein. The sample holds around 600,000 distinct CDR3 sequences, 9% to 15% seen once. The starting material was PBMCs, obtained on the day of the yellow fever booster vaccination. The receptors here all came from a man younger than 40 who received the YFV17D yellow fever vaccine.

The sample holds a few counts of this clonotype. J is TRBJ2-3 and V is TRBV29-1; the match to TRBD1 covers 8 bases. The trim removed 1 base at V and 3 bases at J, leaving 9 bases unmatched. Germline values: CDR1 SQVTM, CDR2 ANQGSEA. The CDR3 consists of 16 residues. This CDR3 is CSVEGTQGAGTDTQYF. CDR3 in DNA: TGCAGCGTTGAAGGTACCCAGGGGGCTGGTACAGATACGCAGTATTTT.

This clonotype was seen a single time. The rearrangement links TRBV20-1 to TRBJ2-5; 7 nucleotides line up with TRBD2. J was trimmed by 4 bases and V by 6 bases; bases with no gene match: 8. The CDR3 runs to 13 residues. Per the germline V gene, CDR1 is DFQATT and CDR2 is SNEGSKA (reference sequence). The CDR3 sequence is CSASLAEIETQYF. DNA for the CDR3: TGCAGTGCGTCTCTAGCGGAGATAGAGACCCAGTACTTC.

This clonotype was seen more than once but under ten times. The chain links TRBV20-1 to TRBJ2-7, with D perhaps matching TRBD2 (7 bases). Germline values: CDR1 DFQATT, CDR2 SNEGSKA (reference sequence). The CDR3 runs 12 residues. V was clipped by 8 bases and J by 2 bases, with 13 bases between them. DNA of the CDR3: TGCAGTCCGGGGGGCCAACCCTACGAGCAGTACTTC. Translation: CSPGGQPYEQYF.

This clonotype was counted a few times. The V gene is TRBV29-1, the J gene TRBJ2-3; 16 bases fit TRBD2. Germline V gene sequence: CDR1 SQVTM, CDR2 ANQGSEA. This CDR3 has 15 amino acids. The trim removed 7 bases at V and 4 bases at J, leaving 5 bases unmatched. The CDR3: CSAGLAGGPADTQYF. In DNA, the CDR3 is TGCAGCGCGGGACTAGCGGGAGGGCCAGCAGATACGCAGTATTTT.

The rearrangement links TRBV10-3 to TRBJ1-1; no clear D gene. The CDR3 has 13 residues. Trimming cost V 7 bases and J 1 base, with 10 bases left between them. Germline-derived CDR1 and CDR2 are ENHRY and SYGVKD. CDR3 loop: CAITISENTEAFF. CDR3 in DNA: TGTGCCATCACGATATCAGAGAACACTGAAGCTTTCTTT.

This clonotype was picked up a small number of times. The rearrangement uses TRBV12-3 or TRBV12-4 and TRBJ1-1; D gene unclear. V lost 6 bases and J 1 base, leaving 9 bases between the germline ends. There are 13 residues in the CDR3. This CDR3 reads CASRPQENTEAFF. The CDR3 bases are TGTGCCAGCAGGCCTCAGGAGAACACTGAAGCTTTCTTT.

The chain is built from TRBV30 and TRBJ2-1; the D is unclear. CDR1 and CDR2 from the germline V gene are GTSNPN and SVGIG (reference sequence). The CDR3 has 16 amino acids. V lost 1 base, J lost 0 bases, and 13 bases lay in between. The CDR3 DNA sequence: TGTGCCTGGAGTGCTGATAGGATGGGCTCCTACAATGAGCAGTTCTTC. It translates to CAWSADRMGSYNEQFF.

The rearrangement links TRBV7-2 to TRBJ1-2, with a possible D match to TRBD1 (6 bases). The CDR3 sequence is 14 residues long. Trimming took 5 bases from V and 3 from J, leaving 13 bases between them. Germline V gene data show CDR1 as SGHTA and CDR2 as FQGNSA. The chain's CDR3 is CASSLSGGDYGYTF. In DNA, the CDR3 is TGTGCCAGCAGCCTATCGGGGGGCGACTATGGCTACACCTTC.

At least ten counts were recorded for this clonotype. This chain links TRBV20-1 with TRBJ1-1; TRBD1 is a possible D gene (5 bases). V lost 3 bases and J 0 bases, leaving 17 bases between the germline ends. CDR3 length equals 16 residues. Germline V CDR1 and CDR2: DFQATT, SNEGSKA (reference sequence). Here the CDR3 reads CSASGEGLRMNTEAFF. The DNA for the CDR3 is TGCAGTGCTAGCGGAGAGGGGCTTCGAATGAACACTGAAGCTTTCTTT.

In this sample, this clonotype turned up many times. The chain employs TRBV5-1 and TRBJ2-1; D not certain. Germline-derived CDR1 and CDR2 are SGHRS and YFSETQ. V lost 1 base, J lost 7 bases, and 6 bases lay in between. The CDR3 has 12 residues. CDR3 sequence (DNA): TGCGCCAGCAGCTTGTGGGGTAATGAGCAGTTCTTC. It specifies CASSLWGNEQFF.

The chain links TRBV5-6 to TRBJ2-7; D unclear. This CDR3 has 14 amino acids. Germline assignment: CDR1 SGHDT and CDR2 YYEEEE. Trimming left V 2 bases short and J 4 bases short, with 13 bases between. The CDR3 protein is CASSLSRIRYEQYF. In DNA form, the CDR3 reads TGTGCCAGCAGCTTATCTAGGATCAGGTACGAGCAGTACTTC.

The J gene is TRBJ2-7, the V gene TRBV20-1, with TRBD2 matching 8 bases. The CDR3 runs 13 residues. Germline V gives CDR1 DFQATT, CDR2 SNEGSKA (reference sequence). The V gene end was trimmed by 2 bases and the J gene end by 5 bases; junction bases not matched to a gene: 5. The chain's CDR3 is CSARWSGGNEQYF. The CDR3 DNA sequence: TGCAGTGCTAGATGGTCGGGAGGGAACGAGCAGTACTTC.

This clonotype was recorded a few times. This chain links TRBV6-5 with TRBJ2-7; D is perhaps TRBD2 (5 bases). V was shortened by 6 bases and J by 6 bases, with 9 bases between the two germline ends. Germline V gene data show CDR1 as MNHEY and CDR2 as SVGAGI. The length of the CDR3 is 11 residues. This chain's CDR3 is CASSEGGEQYF. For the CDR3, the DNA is TGTGCCAGCAGCGAAGGAGGCGAGCAGTACTTC.

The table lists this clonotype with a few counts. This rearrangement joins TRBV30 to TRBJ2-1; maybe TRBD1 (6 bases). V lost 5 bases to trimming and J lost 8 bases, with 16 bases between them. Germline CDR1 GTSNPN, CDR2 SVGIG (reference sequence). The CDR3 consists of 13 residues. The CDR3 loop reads CAWEQGRWDEQFF. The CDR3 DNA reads TGTGCCTGGGAACAGGGTCGATGGGATGAGCAGTTCTTC. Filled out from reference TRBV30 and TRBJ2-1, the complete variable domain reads SQTIHQWPATLVQPVGSPLSLECTVEGTSNPNLYWYRQAAGRGLQLLFYSVGIGQISSEVPQNLSASRPQDRQFILSSKKLLLSDSGFYLCAWEQGRWDEQFFGPGTRLTVL.

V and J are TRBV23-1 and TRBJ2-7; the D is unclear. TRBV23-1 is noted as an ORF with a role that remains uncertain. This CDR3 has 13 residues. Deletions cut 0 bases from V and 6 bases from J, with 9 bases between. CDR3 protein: CASSQSRLGEQYF. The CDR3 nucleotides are TGCGCCAGCAGTCAATCGAGGTTGGGCGAGCAGTACTTC.